These T cell receptor beta chains were read from a single sample in a study of T cell repertoires in aging, cancer and after chemotherapy. Using its own MiXCR run on the multiplex PCR reads, TCRdb lists one record per CDR3 protein. The sample records 890 or so distinct CDR3 sequences, roughly 21% being singletons. Specimen: blood. The receptors originated from a human donor with a blood cancer. CDR3s include the opening cysteine and the closing phenylalanine or tryptophan. Clone size is not always given. Where it is, it says once, few, many or a class for expanded clones.

TRBJ2-6 TRBV20-1 NA CSAEGSGRYGANVLTF
TRBJ1-2 TRBV10-3 few CAIRKDDWGYTF
TRBJ2-7 TRBV6-1 NA CASSEWGPGYEQYF
TRBJ2-7 TRBV27 medium-sized CASSLGPSAYEQYF
TRBJ2-3 TRBV20-1 NA CSALPSGGDSNTQYF
TRBJ1-1 TRBV10-3 few CATSVPGQGRTEAFF
TRBJ1-3 TRBV20-1 few CSAREWRTGHSGNTIYF
TRBJ2-2 TRBV20-1 NA CSAPGQGNRELFF
TRBJ1-2 TRBV6-6 medium-sized CASSCRQGICGYTF
TRBJ1-1 TRBV6-5 medium-sized CASSYSWITGAVTEAFF
TRBJ1-1 TRBV19 large CASSIWQNTEAFF
TRBJ2-1 TRBV12-3/TRBV12-4 NA CASIRGTSDYNEQFF
TRBJ1-1 TRBV6-2/TRBV6-3 large CASSYQGTTEAFF
TRBJ2-3 TRBV19 large CASSIERGLRTDTQYF
TRBJ2-1 TRBV6-5 NA CASSYSGQGNNEQFF
TRBJ2-7 TRBV20-1 NA CSAPGLAVHEQYF
TRBJ2-1 TRBV11-2 NA CASSPSPDYNEQFF
TRBJ2-2 TRBV28 medium-sized CASKRGNTGELFF
TRBJ2-7 TRBV7-9 few CASSLTRTASYEQYF
TRBJ2-2 TRBV19 large CASSIGTGELFF
TRBJ1-5 TRBV30 medium-sized CAWSGQRNQPQHF
TRBJ2-3 TRBV28 NA CASSLAMGQGTQYF
TRBJ1-1 TRBV19 hyperexpanded CASSIDPDGLNTEAFF
TRBJ1-4 TRBV4-2 few CASSPRLAWEKLFF
TRBJ2-6 TRBV5-6 medium-sized CASSSILTGFRGANVLTF
TRBJ1-2 TRBV4-3 NA CASSQEDRGNYGYTF
TRBJ1-2 TRBV29-1 large CSGWAYGYTF
TRBJ2-5 TRBV29-1 large CSVDGPIPYQETQYF
TRBJ2-1 TRBV6-5 medium-sized CASSPDGSKGLSYNEQFF
TRBJ1-1 TRBV10-3 few CAISESGLKGGTEAFF
TRBJ1-2 TRBV18 medium-sized CASSLPTESYGYTF
TRBJ1-1 TRBV7-2 medium-sized CASSSDRGWGTEAFF
TRBJ2-3 TRBV27 medium-sized CASSFHGTDTQYF
TRBJ2-3 TRBV29-1 NA CSVAGQGTQYF
TRBJ1-3 TRBV11-3 large CASSGAQDGNTIYF
TRBJ2-1 TRBV25-1 few CASSVILNEQFF
TRBJ2-1 TRBV30 large CAWSVWGGRNEQFF
TRBJ2-2 TRBV18 large CASSKTGDHTGELFF
TRBJ2-1 TRBV7-9 medium-sized CASSLGMGLAYNEQFF
TRBJ2-1 TRBV27 medium-sized CASSLLAGSPEQFF
TRBJ2-1 TRBV10-3 NA CAIKGQGPNEQFF
TRBJ2-7 TRBV5-4 medium-sized CASSDLHIPHGEQYF
TRBJ1-1 TRBV18 medium-sized CASSPGQGVEGAFF